This T cell receptor (beta chain) was profiled in a study of blood T cell repertoires in COVID-19. The assay was immunoSEQ multiplex PCR, and TCRdb's table has in-frame clones only and misses some. The sample yields approximately 150,000 clones, approximately 90% seen once. Germline V gene data show CDR1 as MNHEY and CDR2 as SVGEGT. V was cut by 4 bases and J by 7 bases, with 8 bases left in between. The CDR3 covers 12 residues. This receptor was identified in an older woman with active or convalescent COVID-19. This chain links TRBV6-2 or TRBV6-3 with TRBJ1-5; D is unresolved. Sequenced input: peripheral blood. The CDR3 spells CASSSGGQPQHF. The CDR3, as DNA: TGTGCCAGCAGTTCGGGTGGGCAGCCCCAGCATTTT.